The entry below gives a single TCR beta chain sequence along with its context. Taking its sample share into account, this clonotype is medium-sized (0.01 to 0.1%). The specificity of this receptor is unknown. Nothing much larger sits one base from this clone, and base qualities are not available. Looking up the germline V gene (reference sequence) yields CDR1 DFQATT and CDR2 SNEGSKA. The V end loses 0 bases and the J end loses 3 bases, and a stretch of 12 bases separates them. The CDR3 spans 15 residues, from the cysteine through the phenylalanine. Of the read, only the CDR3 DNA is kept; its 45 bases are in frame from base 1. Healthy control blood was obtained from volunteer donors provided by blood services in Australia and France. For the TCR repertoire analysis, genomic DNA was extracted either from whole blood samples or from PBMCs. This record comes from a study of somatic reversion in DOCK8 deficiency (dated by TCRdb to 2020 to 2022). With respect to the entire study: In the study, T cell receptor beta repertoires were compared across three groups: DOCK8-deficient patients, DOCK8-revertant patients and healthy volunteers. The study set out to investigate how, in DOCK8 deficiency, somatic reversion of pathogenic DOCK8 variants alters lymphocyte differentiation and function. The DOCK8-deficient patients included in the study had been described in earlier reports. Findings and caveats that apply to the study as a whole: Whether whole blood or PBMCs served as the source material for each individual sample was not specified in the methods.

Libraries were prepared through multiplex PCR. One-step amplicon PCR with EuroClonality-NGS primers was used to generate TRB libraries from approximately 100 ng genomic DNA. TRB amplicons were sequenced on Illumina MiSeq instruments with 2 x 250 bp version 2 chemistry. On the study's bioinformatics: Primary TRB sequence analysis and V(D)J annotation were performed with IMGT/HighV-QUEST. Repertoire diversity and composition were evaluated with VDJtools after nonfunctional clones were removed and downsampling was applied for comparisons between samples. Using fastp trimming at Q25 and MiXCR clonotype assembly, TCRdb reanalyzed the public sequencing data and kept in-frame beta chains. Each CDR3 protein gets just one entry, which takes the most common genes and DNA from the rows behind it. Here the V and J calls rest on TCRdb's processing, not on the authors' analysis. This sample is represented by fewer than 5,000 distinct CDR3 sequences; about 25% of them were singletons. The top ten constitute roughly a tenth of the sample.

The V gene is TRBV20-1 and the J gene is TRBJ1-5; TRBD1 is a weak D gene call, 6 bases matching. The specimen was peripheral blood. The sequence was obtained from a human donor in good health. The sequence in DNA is TGCAGTGCTAGAGAGGTCGGACAGATCAATCAGCCCCAGCATTTT. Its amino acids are CSAREVGQINQPQHF.